Below, 15 T cell receptor beta chains from the same sample are listed, as sequenced in a study of cytomegalovirus exposure and HLA in healthy donors. Using immunoSEQ multiplex PCR, the repertoire was profiled, and TCRdb retains in-frame clones only, with some absent. The repertoire consists of approximately 220,000 clones, with over 80% occurring once and the leading ten covering over 13%. Sequenced sample: PBMCs. Source of these receptors: a woman between 25 and 40 years old in good health and CMV-seropositive.

This chain joins TRBV7-9 and TRBJ1-2; unclear D gene. This CDR3 has 16 amino acids. Per the germline V gene, CDR1 is SEHNR and CDR2 is FQNEAQ (reference sequence). With 3 bases removed from V and 2 bases from J, the gap between germline ends came to 16 bases. Here the CDR3 reads CASSLGTPVPNYGYTF. The CDR3 DNA sequence: TGTGCCAGCAGCTTGGGAACCCCAGTCCCCAACTATGGCTACACCTTC.

The CDR3 DNA reads TGTGCCATCTTGGGAGCTGGTGACACTGAAGCTTTCTTT. Protein: CAILGAGDTEAFF. The rearrangement joins TRBV10-3 to TRBJ1-1; D is uncertain. CDR1 is ENHRY and CDR2 is SYGVKD in the germline V gene. This CDR3 is built from 13 residues. Trimming left V 8 bases short and J 3 bases short, with 13 bases between.

This chain connects TRBV30 to TRBJ1-1, with D possibly TRBD1 on 5 matching bases. The CDR3 has 14 amino acids. V dropped 4 bases and J dropped 5 bases, with 17 bases sitting between them. Germline-derived CDR1 and CDR2 are GTSNPN and SVGIG (reference sequence). CDR3 protein: CAWTIRIGGTEAFF. CDR3 DNA: TGTGCCTGGACGATCCGGATCGGGGGTACTGAAGCTTTCTTT.

V is TRBV28 and J is TRBJ1-2; the match to TRBD1 covers 7 bases. The CDR3 is 13 residues long. Germline trimming cut 6 bases from V and 8 bases from J; bases unmatched to any gene: 9. The germline V gene encodes CDR1 MDHEN and CDR2 SYDVKM. For the CDR3, the DNA is TGTGCCAGCAGACGAGGGACAGTGGGGGGCTACACCTTC. It yields the protein CASRRGTVGGYTF.

The CDR3, as DNA: TGCGCCAGCAGCTTCTACCAGGGGAATGAGCAGTTCTTC. It yields the protein CASSFYQGNEQFF. This sequence joins TRBV4-1 and TRBJ2-1; D is perhaps TRBD1 (6 bases). Deletions cut 5 bases from V and 7 bases from J, with 12 bases between. Germline-derived CDR1 and CDR2 are MGHRA and YSYEKL. This CDR3 is 13 amino acids long.

The chain joins TRBV27 to TRBJ1-1; TRBD1 aligns across 8 bases. The V and J ends lost 6 bases and 5 bases, in that order; junction bases with no gene match: 5. Germline CDR1 reads MNHEY; CDR2 reads SMNVEV (reference sequence). CDR3 length: 13 residues. DNA for the CDR3: TGTGCCAGCAGCCTAGACAGGGGAACTGAAGCTTTCTTT. Protein product: CASSLDRGTEAFF.

Worth noting for this clone: Within the sample, other DNA sequences also encode this same CDR3. The V gene is TRBV9, the J gene TRBJ2-7; D may be TRBD1 (6 bases). V was cut by 4 bases and J by 5 bases, with 13 bases left in between. Looked up from germline, CDR1 is SGDLS and CDR2 is YYNGEE. There are 13 residues in the CDR3. This CDR3 reads CASSPHRADEQYF. CDR3 DNA: TGTGCCAGCAGCCCACACAGGGCCGACGAGCAGTACTTC.

The chain has TRBV6-5 and TRBJ2-1; 10 nucleotides match TRBD2. V lost 5 bases, J lost 4 bases, and 5 bases stayed unmatched. The germline V gene encodes CDR1 MNHEY and CDR2 SVGAGI. The CDR3 length is 15 residues. This CDR3 is CASSRGLAEYNEQFF. CDR3 in DNA: TGTGCCAGCAGTCGCGGACTAGCGGAATACAATGAGCAGTTCTTC.

The gene calls are TRBV9 and TRBJ2-3; the match to TRBD2 covers 9 bases. This CDR3 has 16 residues. V gave up 1 base and J gave up 4 bases; unmatched junction bases: 7. Per germline, CDR1 SGDLS and CDR2 YYNGEE. The CDR3 DNA reads TGTGCCAGCAGCGTACGGGGCGGGAGGGCTGCAGATACGCAGTATTTT. This translates into CASSVRGGRAADTQYF.

With respect to this clone: Other DNA sequences of this sample code for an identical CDR3. The chain couples TRBV6-5 to TRBJ1-1; D is perhaps TRBD1 (6 bases). CDR1 MNHEY and CDR2 SVGAGI come from the germline V gene. Between the trimmed V and J ends, which lost 0 bases and 1 base, there was a span of 9 bases. The CDR3 contains 15 residues. The CDR3 DNA follows: TGTGCCAGCAGTTACTCGAAGGGGGGGAACACTGAAGCTTTCTTT. Residues: CASSYSKGGNTEAFF.

This clone was observed a handful of times. The CDR3 DNA reads as TGCGCCAGCCGATCAACCCCGTCCGGGGCCAACGTCCTGACTTTC. It translates to CASRSTPSGANVLTF. The chain has TRBV5-1 and TRBJ2-6; D remains unclear. The V end was cut by 7 bases, the J end by 4 bases, with 15 bases between. The CDR3 consists of 15 residues. Germline values: CDR1 SGHRS, CDR2 YFSETQ.

This clone appeared a few times. This chain joins TRBV7-9 and TRBJ1-1; D is unresolved. Trimming took 6 bases from V and 8 from J, leaving 16 bases between them. This CDR3 spans 13 amino acids. In germline, CDR1 is SEHNR, CDR2 FQNEAQ (reference sequence). CDR3 nucleotide sequence: TGTGCCAGCAGTTTGGTCGGACTAGGAGAAGCTTTCTTT. This gives the protein CASSLVGLGEAFF.

This clone occurred once. The rearrangement links TRBV5-1 to TRBJ1-1; 7 nucleotides match TRBD1. Germline CDR1 reads SGHRS; CDR2 reads YFSETQ. The ends lost 4 bases at V and 3 bases at J; junction bases unmatched: 6. The CDR3 sequence is 14 residues long. CDR3: CASSITGEDTEAFF. DNA for the CDR3: TGCGCCAGCAGCATTACAGGGGAGGACACTGAAGCTTTCTTT.

V usage is TRBV29-1 and J usage is TRBJ2-2; the D gene could be TRBD1 or TRBD2 (5 bases each). The germline V and J ends were trimmed by 7 bases and 6 bases, with 18 bases remaining between them. Germline V gives CDR1 SQVTM, CDR2 ANQGSEA. The CDR3 is 14 residues long. CDR3 bases: TGCAGCGCCGCCGGGACGACGGAGCCCGGGGAGCTGTTTTTT. Translated, it gives CSAAGTTEPGELFF.

V and J are TRBV5-4 and TRBJ1-1; the match to TRBD1 covers 7 bases. CDR1 is SGHNT and CDR2 is YYREEE in the germline V gene (reference sequence). The J segment lost 4 bases and the V segment lost 0 bases, leaving 6 bases of the junction unmatched. This CDR3 has 15 amino acids. This chain's CDR3 is CASSLGGGVGTEAFF. In DNA, the CDR3 is TGTGCCAGCAGCTTGGGAGGGGGCGTTGGCACTGAAGCTTTCTTT.